Presented here are 8 T cell receptor beta chains from one specimen sequenced in a study of early T cells in non-severe SARS-CoV-2 infection. TCRdb fed the 5' RACE reads into MiXCR, producing one record per CDR3 protein. Among approximately 80,000 distinct CDR3 sequences listed, about 10% were seen once. Specimen: whole blood, collected at baseline. The receptors derive from an adult who was a healthcare worker with PCR-confirmed SARS-CoV-2 infection or an uninfected control (not recorded which).

In this sample, this clonotype turned up many times. V and J are TRBV29-1 and TRBJ2-3, with D tentatively TRBD2 (6 bases). This CDR3 comprises 15 residues. CDR1 SQVTM and CDR2 ANQGSEA come from the germline V gene. The V and J ends lost 2 bases and 4 bases respectively, with 16 bases between them. CDR3 amino acids: CSVELPEGIPDTQYF. CDR3 bases: TGCAGCGTTGAACTTCCGGAGGGTATCCCAGATACGCAGTATTTT.

The chain carries TRBV20-1 and TRBJ2-5; D unresolved. The CDR3 has 13 amino acids. The V end lost 6 bases, the J end lost 1 base, and 12 bases lay between the germline ends. From germline, CDR1 is DFQATT and CDR2 SNEGSKA (reference sequence). CDR3: CSARPKRQETQYF. The CDR3 nucleotides read TGCAGTGCCCGCCCGAAACGCCAAGAGACCCAGTACTTC.

This clonotype appeared many times. The rearrangement joins TRBV28 to TRBJ2-1, with D unclear. The germline CDR1 and CDR2 sequences are MDHEN and SYDVKM. Trimming stripped 6 bases from V and 7 bases from J, with 10 bases between. The CDR3 loop spans 12 amino acids. As DNA, the CDR3 is TGTGCCAGCAGCCCGCCCTGGAATGAGCAGTTCTTC. This encodes CASSPPWNEQFF.

The sample holds a few counts of this clonotype. This chain joins TRBV25-1 and TRBJ2-1; 8 nucleotides match TRBD1. The germline CDR1 and CDR2 sequences are MGHDK and SYGVNS. V was pared by 7 bases and J by 10 bases, with 9 bases of the junction left unmatched. The CDR3 is 13 residues long. The CDR3 loop reads CASIGRGRYEQFF. The CDR3 nucleotides read TGTGCCAGCATCGGCAGGGGGCGTTACGAGCAGTTCTTC.

This clonotype was counted a few times. The rearrangement uses TRBV7-6 and TRBJ1-1, with TRBD1 as a possible D gene (5 bases). CDR1 and CDR2 (germline): SGHVS, FNYEAQ. This CDR3 is 14 amino acids long. V was clipped by 4 bases and J by 0 bases, with 9 bases between them. The CDR3 loop is CASSSGALNTEAFF. The CDR3 DNA sequence: TGTGCCAGCAGCTCCGGGGCTCTGAACACTGAAGCTTTCTTT.

This clonotype was seen repeatedly, ten times or more. The chain joins TRBV3-1 to TRBJ1-2, with D tentatively TRBD1 (6 bases). Per germline, CDR1 LGHDT and CDR2 YNNKEL (reference sequence). Between the trimmed V and J ends, which lost 3 bases and 4 bases, there was a span of 24 bases. CDR3 length: 18 residues. CDR3 protein: CASSQSDRLGQTGYGYTF. The CDR3 DNA follows: TGTGCCAGCAGCCAGAGTGACCGCTTGGGACAAACGGGCTATGGCTACACCTTC.

The chain joins TRBV12-3 or TRBV12-4 to TRBJ2-7; TRBD1 aligns across 7 bases. Trimming at V came to 2 bases and at J to 4 bases, leaving 8 bases not matched to a gene. The CDR3 length is 15 residues. In DNA form, the CDR3 reads TGTGCCAGCAGTTTATCAGGGACAGCGATATACGAGCAGTACTTC. Translation gives CASSLSGTAIYEQYF.

This clonotype appeared many times. The chain couples TRBV20-1 to TRBJ2-5; TRBD2 matches 8 bases. Trimming cost V 6 bases and J 4 bases; bases outside gene matches: 13. This CDR3 has 15 residues. Germline V gene data show CDR1 as DFQATT and CDR2 as SNEGSKA (reference sequence). The CDR3 DNA is TGCAGTGCGCAAACGGGGGGGCTCTTTGGAGAGACCCAGTACTTC. Encoded protein: CSAQTGGLFGETQYF.